Included here is one T cell receptor (beta chain) sequence, with context. The sample is drawn from a study of blood T cell repertoires in COVID-19. The CDR3 covers 17 residues. This table comes from immunoSEQ multiplex PCR, and its TCRdb copy is limited to in-frame clones, with some not included. The sample comprises roughly 350,000 clones, approximately 92% of which are singletons, and approximately 17% rests with the top ten. The J gene is TRBJ2-7, the V gene TRBV7-5; TRBD2, the table's D call, was not compared with the DNA. TRBV7-5 constitutes a pseudogene. Source material: PBMCs or T cells enriched from blood (not recorded which). The origin of this receptor is a woman aged 25 to 39 who had recovered from COVID-19. The CDR3, as DNA: TGTGCCAGAAGCTCAACCTTTCGAGGTGTAGATCGTGGCGAGCAGTACTTC. As protein: CARSSTFRGVDRGEQYF.